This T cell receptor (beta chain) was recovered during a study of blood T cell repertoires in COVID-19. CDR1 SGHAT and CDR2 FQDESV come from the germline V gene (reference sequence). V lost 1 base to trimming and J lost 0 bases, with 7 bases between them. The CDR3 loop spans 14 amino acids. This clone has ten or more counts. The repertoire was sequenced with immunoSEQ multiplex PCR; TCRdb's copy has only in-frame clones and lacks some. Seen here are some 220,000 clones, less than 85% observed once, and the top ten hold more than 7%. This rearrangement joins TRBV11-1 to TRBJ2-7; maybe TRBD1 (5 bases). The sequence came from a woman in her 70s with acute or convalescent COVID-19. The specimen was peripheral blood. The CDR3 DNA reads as TGTGCCAGCAGCTTAGGCGACAGCTCCTACGAGCAGTACTTC. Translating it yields CASSLGDSSYEQYF.